This TCR beta chain was sequenced for a study of beta chain features in type 1 diabetes. This clone occurred a few times. The antigen remains undetermined. Each of the sorted populations had a purity greater than 95%. The CDR3 has 12 amino acids. Germline lookup yields CDR1 SEHNR and CDR2 FQNEAQ (reference sequence). Trimming removed 5 bases from V and 4 bases from J, with 8 bases in between. The study's findings and limits: All four CD4+ subsets from Type 1 diabetes patients carried moderately but significantly shorter TCRB CDR3s. At VDJ recombination sites, type 1 diabetes patients had fewer insertions and more deleted nucleotides.

As every portion of the isolated RNA was reverse transcribed, the sequencing read expressed TCRB transcripts. Assay used: immunoSEQ multiplex PCR; TCRdb lists only in-frame clones, some missing. The sample carries 600,000 to 700,000 clones, around an eighth recorded once. Sequenced input: naive CD4+ T cells from blood. This TCR came from a young man with type 1 diabetes. The chain joins TRBV7-9 to TRBJ2-5, with no clear D. CDR3 sequence (DNA): TGTGCCAGCAGCCGACGTGGAGAGACCCAGTACTTC. Its protein product is CASSRRGETQYF.